This TCR beta chain was captured by sequencing in a study of T cell responses to AZD1222 COVID-19 vaccine. Study conclusions and caveats: A reported finding is that nearly half of spike-specific TCRs target unmutated variant regions. White British people made up most donors, females outnumbered males, and clonal diversity was possibly underestimated.

CDR1 is LNHDA, CDR2 SQIVND, per germline (reference sequence). CDR3 size: 16 residues. V was pared by 3 bases and J by 2 bases, with 7 bases of the junction left unmatched. Sequenced by immunoSEQ multiplex PCR; TCRdb stores in-frame clones only, minus some. The repertoire has 140,000 to 150,000 clones, 85% to 95% of them found once; the top ten carry 9.5% to 15%. Details on this clone: Its antigen remains unknown.

Sequencing was performed on peripheral blood, taken after recovery from COVID-19. The receptor comes from an adult who had recovered from COVID-19. The J gene is TRBJ2-5, the V gene TRBV19; 9 bases fit TRBD1. The CDR3 sequence is CASSIITGGRQETQYF. The CDR3 DNA is TGTGCCAGTAGTATTATAACAGGGGGCAGGCAAGAGACCCAGTACTTC.